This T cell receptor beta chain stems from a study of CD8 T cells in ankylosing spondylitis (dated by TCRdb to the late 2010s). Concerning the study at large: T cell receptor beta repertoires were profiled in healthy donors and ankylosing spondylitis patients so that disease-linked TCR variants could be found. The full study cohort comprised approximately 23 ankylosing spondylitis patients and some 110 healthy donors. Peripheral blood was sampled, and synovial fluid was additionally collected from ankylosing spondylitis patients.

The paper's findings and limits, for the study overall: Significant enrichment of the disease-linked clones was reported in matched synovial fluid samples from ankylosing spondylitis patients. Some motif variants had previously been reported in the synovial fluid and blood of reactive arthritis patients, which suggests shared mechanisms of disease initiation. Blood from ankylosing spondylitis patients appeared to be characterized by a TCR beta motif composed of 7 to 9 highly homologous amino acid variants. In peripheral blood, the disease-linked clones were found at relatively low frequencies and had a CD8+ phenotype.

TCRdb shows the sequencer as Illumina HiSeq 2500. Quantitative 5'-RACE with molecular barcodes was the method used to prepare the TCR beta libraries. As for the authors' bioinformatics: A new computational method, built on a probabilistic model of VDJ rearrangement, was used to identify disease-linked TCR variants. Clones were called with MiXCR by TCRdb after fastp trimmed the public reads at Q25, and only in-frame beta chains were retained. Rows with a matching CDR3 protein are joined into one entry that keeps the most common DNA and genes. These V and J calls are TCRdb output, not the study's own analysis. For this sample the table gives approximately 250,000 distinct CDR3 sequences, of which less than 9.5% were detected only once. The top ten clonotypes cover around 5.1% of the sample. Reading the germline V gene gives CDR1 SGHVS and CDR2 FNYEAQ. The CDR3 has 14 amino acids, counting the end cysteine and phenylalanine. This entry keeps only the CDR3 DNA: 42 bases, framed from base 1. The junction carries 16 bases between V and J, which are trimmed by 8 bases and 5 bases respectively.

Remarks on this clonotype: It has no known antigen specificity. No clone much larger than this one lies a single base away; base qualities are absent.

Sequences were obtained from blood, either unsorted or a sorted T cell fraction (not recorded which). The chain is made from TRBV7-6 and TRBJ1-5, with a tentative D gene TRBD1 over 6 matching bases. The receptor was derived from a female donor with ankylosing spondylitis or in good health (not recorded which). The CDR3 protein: CASGAGGEDQPQHF. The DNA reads TGTGCCAGCGGGGCGGGGGGCGAGGATCAGCCCCAGCATTTT.